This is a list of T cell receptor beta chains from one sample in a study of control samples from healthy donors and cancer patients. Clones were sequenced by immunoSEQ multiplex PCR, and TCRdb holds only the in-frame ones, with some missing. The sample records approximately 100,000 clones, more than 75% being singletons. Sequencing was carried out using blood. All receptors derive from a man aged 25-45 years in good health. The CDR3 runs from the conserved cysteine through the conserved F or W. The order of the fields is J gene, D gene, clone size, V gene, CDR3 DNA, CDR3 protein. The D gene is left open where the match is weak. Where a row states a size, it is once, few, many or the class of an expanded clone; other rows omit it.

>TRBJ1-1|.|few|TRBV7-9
TGTGCCAGCAGCTTATGGACAGTGAACACTGAAGCTTTCTTT
CASSLWTVNTEAFF
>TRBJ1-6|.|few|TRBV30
TGTGCCTGGACACAGGTGAATAATTCACCCCTCCACTTT
CAWTQVNNSPLHF
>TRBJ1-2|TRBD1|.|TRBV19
TGTACCAGTAGTATTCGCCGGGACAGGGCGACCAAAAACTATGGCTACACCTTC
CTSSIRRDRATKNYGYTF
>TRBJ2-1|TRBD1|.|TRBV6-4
TGTGCCAGCAGTGTCTCCGGGACAGGGGCCTACAATGAGCAGTTCTTC
CASSVSGTGAYNEQFF
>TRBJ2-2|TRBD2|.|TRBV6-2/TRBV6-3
TGTGCCAGCAGTTACCGGCGGGGGGCCGGGGAGCTGTTTTTT
CASSYRRGAGELFF
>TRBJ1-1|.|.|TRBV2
TGTGCCAGCAGAGGCGCTACAGGGATCACTGAAGCTTTCTTT
CASRGATGITEAFF
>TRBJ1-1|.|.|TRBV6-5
TGTGCCAGCAGTTGGTCAAACCAGGGGAACACTGAAGCTTTCTTT
CASSWSNQGNTEAFF
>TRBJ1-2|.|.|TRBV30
TGTGCCTGCTTAAGGGACTATGGCTACACCTTC
CACLRDYGYTF
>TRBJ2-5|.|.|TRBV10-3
TGTGCCATCAGTGAAGCTAGTCAGGAGACCCAGTACTTC
CAISEASQETQYF
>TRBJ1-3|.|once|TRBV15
TGTGCCACCAGCAATGACAGGAACTCTGGAAACACCATATATTTT
CATSNDRNSGNTIYF
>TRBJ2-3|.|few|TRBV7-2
TGTGCCAGCAGCTTAAAGGGGTCAGATACGCAGTATTTT
CASSLKGSDTQYF
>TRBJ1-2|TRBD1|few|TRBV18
TGTGCCAGCTCACTTCAAGACAGGGATTATGGCTACACCTTC
CASSLQDRDYGYTF
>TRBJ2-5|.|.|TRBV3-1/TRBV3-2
TGTGCCAGCAGCCGCTTTGGGGGGTCAGAGACCCAGTACTTC
CASSRFGGSETQYF
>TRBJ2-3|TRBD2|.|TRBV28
TGTGCCAGCAGCCTTGGGGCGGGGGGGCGACTTAGCACAGATACGCAGTATTTT
CASSLGAGGRLSTDTQYF
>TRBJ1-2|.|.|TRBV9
TGTGCCAGCAGCGTAGGAGTGGGGGCTCTGGGCTATGGCTACACCTTC
CASSVGVGALGYGYTF
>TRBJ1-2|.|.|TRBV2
TGTGCCAGCAGTGGCGGTCCCAATGGCTACACCTTC
CASSGGPNGYTF
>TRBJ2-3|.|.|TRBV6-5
TGTGCCAGCAGTCTCCTTAGCACAGATACGCAGTATTTT
CASSLLSTDTQYF
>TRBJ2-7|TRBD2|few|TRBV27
TGTGCCAGCGGACTAGCGGGGAGCTCCTACGAGCAGTACTTC
CASGLAGSSYEQYF
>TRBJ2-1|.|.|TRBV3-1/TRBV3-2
TGTGCCAGCAGCCAAACTGACTACTACAATGAGCAGTTCTTC
CASSQTDYYNEQFF
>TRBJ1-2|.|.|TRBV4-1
TGCGCCAGCAGCCCTGGTGGGGCCTATGGCTACACCTTC
CASSPGGAYGYTF
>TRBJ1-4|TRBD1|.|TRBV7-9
TGTGCCAGCAGCTTAGGGGGGACAGAGCTTAATGAAAAACTGTTTTTT
CASSLGGTELNEKLFF
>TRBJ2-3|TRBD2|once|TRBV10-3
TGTGCCATCAACTCCCCTAGCGGGGGGAAAGATACGCAGTATTTT
CAINSPSGGKDTQYF
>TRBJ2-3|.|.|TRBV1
TGCACCAGCAGCCAAGATAGGCGGGGGGGCCGAAATACGCAGTATTTT
CTSSQDRRGGRNTQYF
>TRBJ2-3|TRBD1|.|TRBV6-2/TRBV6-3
TGTGCCAGCAGTCGAAGGGGGCTGGGCACAGATACGCAGTATTTT
CASSRRGLGTDTQYF
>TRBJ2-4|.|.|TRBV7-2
TGTGCCAGCAGCCTACAGGGAGGTGACATTCAGTACTTC
CASSLQGGDIQYF
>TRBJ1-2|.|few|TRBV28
TGTGCCAGCATGGGAGCTAACTATGGCTACACCTTC
CASMGANYGYTF
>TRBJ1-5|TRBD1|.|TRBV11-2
TGTGCCAGCAGCCTCGACAGGGAGACAATCAGCCAGCATTTT
CASSLDRETISQHF
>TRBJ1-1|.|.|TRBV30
TGTGCCTGGAGCCGGGCCCGGGGGGAGGTGAACACTGAAGCTTTCTTT
CAWSRARGEVNTEAFF
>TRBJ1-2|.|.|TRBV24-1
TGTGCCACCAGTGACCAGACAGCGGATGGCTACACCTTC
CATSDQTADGYTF
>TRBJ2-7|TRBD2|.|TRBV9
TGTGCCAGCAGCGGGAGCGGGGGAGGTCAGTACTTC
CASSGSGGGQYF
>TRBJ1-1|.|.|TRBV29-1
TGCAGCGTTGCCAGGGGAAGGGGTAACACTGAAGCTTTCTTT
CSVARGRGNTEAFF
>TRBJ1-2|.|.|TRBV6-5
TGTGCCAGCAGCCTCCTCGGAGATAACTATGGCTACACCTTC
CASSLLGDNYGYTF
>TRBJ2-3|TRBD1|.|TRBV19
TGTGCCAGTAGTAAGACAGGGACAGATACGCAGTATTTT
CASSKTGTDTQYF
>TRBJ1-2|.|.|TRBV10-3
TGTGCCATCAGTAGAACAGGGATTAACTATGGCTACACCTTC
CAISRTGINYGYTF
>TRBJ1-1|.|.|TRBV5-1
TGCGCCAGCAGCTTGGGTCAGGTCCACACTGAAGCTTTCTTT
CASSLGQVHTEAFF
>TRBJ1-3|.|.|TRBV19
TGTGCCAGTAGTATAGACGGGACAACTGGAAACACCATATATTTT
CASSIDGTTGNTIYF
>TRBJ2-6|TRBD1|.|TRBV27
TGTGCCAGCAGTCCCATTGGACAGGACCCTATCGCTGGGGCCAACGTCCTGACTTTC
CASSPIGQDPIAGANVLTF